The clone carrying this T cell receptor beta chain was picked up many times. The antigen remains undetermined. Constant-segment-primed 5'RACE gave TCR alpha and TCR beta cDNA libraries with sample barcodes and UMIs. TCRdb used MiXCR to reprocess the 5' RACE reads, holding one entry per CDR3 protein. This table holds around 250,000 distinct CDR3 sequences, 15% found once. The sample comes from a study of T-cell memory formation after mild COVID-19. For the study at large: Across donors, TCR clusters were largely donor specific. General observations from the study: Clones that contracted from day 15 to 85 were balanced CD4/CD8, while later expanders leaned CD4+. Second-wave clones with a day 37 peak had unconfirmed SARS-CoV-2 specificity.

CDR3 length: 14 residues. V dropped 7 bases and J dropped 6 bases, with 18 bases sitting between them. Per germline, CDR1 SQVTM and CDR2 ANQGSEA. The TCR was taken from an adult woman who had mild COVID-19 (a few samples of this study predate the infection). Cell type and time point are not known. Sequences were obtained from PBMCs or a T cell subset sorted from them (not recorded which). This rearrangement joins TRBV29-1 to TRBJ2-2; D call uncertain. This CDR3 reads CSAPLVGMAGELFF. The CDR3 coding sequence is TGCAGCGCCCCTTTAGTGGGAATGGCCGGGGAGCTGTTTTTT.